This TCR beta chain was found in a study of early T cells in non-severe SARS-CoV-2 infection (dated by TCRdb to about 2021). The study in broad terms: Bulk RNA from unsorted whole blood was used for TCR sequencing, so alpha and beta chains could not be paired. The full study reports these points: VDJdb matching was skewed toward anti-spike CD8 responses and likely underestimated virus-specific expansions, missing private and CD4 specificities.

V and J are trimmed by 4 bases and 3 bases, and the gene matches miss 4 bases of the junction. From the cysteine up to the phenylalanine, the CDR3 has a length of 15 residues. This entry keeps only the CDR3 DNA: 45 bases, framed from base 1. The germline V gene sets CDR1 to MNHNS and CDR2 to SASEGT. This was a case-control study nested in a cohort of healthcare workers in London, UK, who had nasopharyngeal swab PCR tests and blood samples taken every week. Between 23 and 31 March 2020, the week of the UK lockdown, healthcare workers were enrolled and then followed up weekly for as long as 16 weeks. Library preparation used 5' RACE. Sequencing relied on a NextSeq 500. The TCR library protocol attached unique molecular identifiers to individual cDNA molecules to correct for sequencing error and PCR bias. Both TCR alpha and beta chains were sequenced, and tight co-correlation was observed between alpha and beta sequence abundances in each sample. Turning to the authors' computational methods: Decombinator V4 was used to perform V gene, J gene and CDR3 annotation of TCR sequences. TCRs were defined as expanded if a significant change between any two time points was detected under a Poisson model with p below 0.0001. TCR abundances were normalised to the total number of TCRs sequenced per sample and expressed as counts per million. MAIT TCRs were defined by TRAV1-2 paired with TRAJ12, TRAJ20 or TRAJ33, and iNKT TCRs by TRAV10 paired with TRAJ18. VDJdb, accessed on 1 November 2021, was searched for TCRs annotated for CMV, EBV and SARS-CoV-2, and TCRs annotated for more than one antigen were excluded. TCRdb trimmed the raw reads at Q25, called clones with MiXCR and kept productive beta chains. Entries that share a CDR3 protein sequence are merged under the most common genes and DNA. These V and J calls are TCRdb output, not the study's own analysis. The sample table lists approximately 49,000 distinct CDR3 sequences, over 9.5% of them with a count of one. The ten largest clones take up 7.5% to 9.5% of the sample.

At least ten counts were recorded for this clonotype. The target of this receptor is not known. Base qualities are not at hand, and no much larger clone is one base apart. The material sequenced was whole blood. This receptor chain uses TRBV6-1 and TRBJ1-5; 9 bases in the middle match TRBD1. The receptor was isolated from an adult who was a healthcare worker with PCR-confirmed SARS-CoV-2 infection or an uninfected control (not recorded which). The CDR3 protein: CASSVQGADNQPQHF. DNA sequence: TGTGCCAGCAGTGTACAGGGGGCGGACAATCAGCCCCAGCATTTT.